A single sample gave rise to the 20 T cell receptor beta chains below, sequenced in a study of T cells in localized non-small cell lung cancer. The method was immunoSEQ multiplex PCR; TCRdb's version includes in-frame clones alone and lacks a portion of them. The sample holds about 1,400 clones, 31% seen once. The material sequenced was normal lung tissue next to the tumor, taken before any cancer treatment. The receptor source for this set is a female donor older than 55 with stage I lung adenocarcinoma.

The sample holds a few counts of this clone. This sequence joins TRBV7-1 and TRBJ2-1; 7 bases match TRBD2. TRBV7-1 is designated an ORF whose function remains uncertain. V lost 4 bases, J lost 4 bases, and 7 bases stayed unmatched. There are 15 residues in the CDR3. In DNA form, the CDR3 reads TGTGCCAGCAGCTTAGCGGCGGGGGAGTACAATGAGCAGTTCTTC. Translated, it gives CASSLAAGEYNEQFF.

The chain couples TRBV19 to TRBJ1-2; D perhaps matches TRBD1 (5 bases). Deletions cut 3 bases from V and 6 bases from J, with 17 bases between. This CDR3 has 15 residues. The germline gives CDR1 LNHDA, CDR2 SQIVND (reference sequence). DNA of the CDR3: TGTGCCAGTAGTATGAGTCAGGGTTTTTGGGATGGCTACACCTTC. Translation gives CASSMSQGFWDGYTF.

This chain connects TRBV7-1 to TRBJ1-2, with TRBD1 matching 9 bases. TRBV7-1 is placed among ORFs of uncertain function. This CDR3 region has 14 residues. V lost 7 bases, J lost 8 bases, and 11 bases stayed unmatched. The DNA of the CDR3 is TGTGCCAGCAACCAGGGACAGGGAGTTCTCGGCTACACCTTC. As protein: CASNQGQGVLGYTF.

The chain employs TRBV11-3 and TRBJ1-6; 8 bases are shared with TRBD1. This CDR3 is 14 amino acids long. The germline V gene encodes CDR1 SGHNT and CDR2 YENEEA. The junction had 4 bases not matched to a gene; V was cut back by 5 bases and J by 7 bases. CDR3 coding DNA: TGTGCCAGCAGCCGGGACAGGACGAATTCACCCCTCCACTTT. It codes for CASSRDRTNSPLHF.

The J gene is TRBJ1-6, the V gene TRBV11-3; D might be TRBD1 (6 bases). The V end was cut by 2 bases, the J end by 12 bases, with 17 bases between. CDR3 length: 15 residues. The germline gives CDR1 SGHNT, CDR2 YENEEA. The CDR3 region has the DNA TGTGCCAGCAGCTTAAGGGAGCGCGGAGGGGGACCCCTCCACTTT. It is translated as CASSLRERGGGPLHF.

By frequency in the sample, this clone is medium-sized. This chain uses TRBV11-3 with TRBJ2-1, with D possibly matching TRBD2 (6 bases). Germline values: CDR1 SGHNT, CDR2 YENEEA. The CDR3 contains 15 residues. The V and J ends lost 3 bases and 1 base respectively, with 10 bases between them. This chain's CDR3 is CASSLGDSSYNEQFF. DNA of the CDR3: TGTGCCAGCAGCTTGGGGGACTCTTCCTACAATGAGCAGTTCTTC.

The CDR3, as DNA: TGTGCCAGCAGTTACGTCGAGGGACAGGGGCGTACAAAACTGTTTTTT. Protein sequence: CASSYVEGQGRTKLFF. This chain joins TRBV6-8 and TRBJ1-4, with 10 bases that match TRBD1. Trimming at V came to 2 bases and at J to 10 bases, leaving 10 bases not matched to a gene. CDR1 and CDR2 from the germline V gene are MNHGY and SAAAGT. CDR3 size: 16 residues.

This clone was detected only a few times. This chain uses TRBV19 with TRBJ1-1; the match to TRBD1 covers 7 bases. V shed 3 bases and J 0 bases; nucleotides not matched to a gene: 16. Germline values: CDR1 LNHDA, CDR2 SQIVND (reference sequence). This CDR3 contains 19 residues. CDR3: CASSMRSGLAGGLNTEAFF. DNA of the CDR3: TGTGCCAGTAGTATGAGAAGCGGGCTGGCAGGGGGTTTGAACACTGAAGCTTTCTTT.

This chain uses TRBV19 with TRBJ1-2; TRBD1 matches at 7 bases. Looked up from germline, CDR1 is LNHDA and CDR2 is SQIVND (reference sequence). The CDR3 is made up of 14 amino acids. Trimming removed 0 bases from V and 8 bases from J; junction bases left unmatched: 6. The CDR3 region has the DNA TGTGCCAGTAGTATAGATCTACAGGGGCAAGGCTACACCTTC. This sequence encodes CASSIDLQGQGYTF.

This clone was seen a handful of times. The chain combines TRBV11-3 with TRBJ1-2; D may be TRBD1 (5 bases). Germline V gives CDR1 SGHNT, CDR2 YENEEA. CDR3 length equals 14 residues. V was clipped by 1 base and J by 7 bases, with 13 bases between them. The CDR3 DNA reads TGTGCCAGCAGCTTAGTAAAGCAGGGTGGTGGCTACACCTTC. Protein product: CASSLVKQGGGYTF. Complete variable domain (other parts from reference TRBV11-3 and TRBJ1-2): EAGVVQSPRYKIIEKKQPVAFWCNPISGHNTLYWYLQNLGQGPELLIRYENEEAVDDSQLPKDRFSAERLKGVDSTLKIQPAELGDSAVYLCASSLVKQGGGYTFGSGTRLTVV.

The chain recombines TRBV28 with TRBJ1-2; D not certain. Germline assignment: CDR1 MDHEN and CDR2 SYDVKM. Trimming cost V 1 base and J 7 bases, with 19 bases left between them. The CDR3 consists of 16 residues. CDR3 amino acids: CASSLFRVWASSGYTF. In nucleotides, the CDR3 is TGTGCCAGCAGTTTATTTAGGGTTTGGGCCTCTTCTGGCTACACCTTC.

There are a few counts of this clone. This rearrangement joins TRBV28 to TRBJ1-1; unclear D gene. The ends were cut back, 6 bases at V and 0 bases at J, with 17 bases in the middle. This CDR3 spans 16 amino acids. CDR1 is MDHEN, CDR2 SYDVKM, per germline. The CDR3: CASRSFLRSMNTEAFF. CDR3 sequence (DNA): TGTGCCAGCAGGTCCTTCTTAAGGTCCATGAACACTGAAGCTTTCTTT.

This clone was detected a few times. The V and J genes are TRBV9 and TRBJ2-1; 9 nucleotides align to TRBD2. The CDR3 loop spans 18 amino acids. Trimming removed 4 bases from V and 9 bases from J; junction bases left unmatched: 20. Germline V lookup: CDR1 SGDLS, CDR2 YYNGEE. Here the CDR3 DNA reads TGTGCCAGCAGCCCAGCCCGGAATGCGGGGGGGGTGTCCGGTGAGCAGTTCTTC. It specifies CASSPARNAGGVSGEQFF. Supplemented by reference TRBV9 and TRBJ2-1, the full variable domain reads DSGVTQTPKHLITATGQRVTLRCSPRSGDLSVYWYQQSLDQGLQFLIQYYNGEERAKGNILERFSAQQFPDLHSELNLSSLELGDSALYFCASSPARNAGGVSGEQFFGPGTRLTVL.

There are a few counts of this clone. This chain links TRBV11-3 with TRBJ1-3; 8 positions agree with TRBD1. The junction had 5 bases not matched to a gene; V was cut back by 3 bases and J by 7 bases. The CDR3 extends over 14 amino acids. Germline V gene lookup returns CDR1 SGHNT and CDR2 YENEEA. Here the CDR3 reads CASSFGTGLNTIYF. The CDR3 DNA reads TGTGCCAGCAGCTTCGGGACAGGTTTGAACACCATATATTTT.

The chain employs TRBV9 and TRBJ1-3; D remains unclear. V dropped 2 bases and J dropped 0 bases, with 9 bases sitting between them. Germline assignment: CDR1 SGDLS and CDR2 YYNGEE. The CDR3 sequence is 15 residues long. CDR3 bases: TGTGCCAGCAGCGTCAGCCTCGACTCTGGAAACACCATATATTTT. Amino acids: CASSVSLDSGNTIYF.

The rearrangement uses TRBV6-8 and TRBJ1-1; D is perhaps TRBD1 (6 bases). This CDR3 has 12 amino acids. V was pared by 6 bases and J by 11 bases, with 16 bases between. The germline V gene has CDR1 MNHGY and CDR2 SAAAGT. CDR3 nucleotide sequence: TGTGCCAGCAGCTACGGGTGGGGGGCGGCTTTCTTT. Translating gives CASSYGWGAAFF.

The V call is TRBV6-8, the J call TRBJ2-1, with TRBD2 matching 9 bases. The CDR3 is 16 residues long. Germline CDR1 reads MNHGY; CDR2 reads SAAAGT. Germline trimming cut 2 bases from V and 2 bases from J; bases unmatched to any gene: 4. CDR3 residues: CASSYASGVTYNEQFF. Written as DNA, the CDR3 is TGTGCCAGCAGTTACGCTAGCGGGGTGACCTACAATGAGCAGTTCTTC.

The chain links TRBV10-2 to TRBJ2-7; D is undetermined. V was shortened by 4 bases and J by 1 base, with 11 bases between the two germline ends. Germline V gives CDR1 WSHSY, CDR2 SAAADI. The CDR3 consists of 14 residues. The CDR3 here is CASSARGSSYEQYV. The CDR3 nucleotides read TGCGCCAGCAGTGCCCGTGGCAGTTCCTACGAGCAGTACGTC.

This clone was found a few times. This sequence joins TRBV11-3 and TRBJ2-3; 10 nucleotides line up with TRBD1. The CDR3 is made up of 15 amino acids. Germline trimming cut 5 bases from V and 3 bases from J; bases unmatched to any gene: 5. CDR1 is SGHNT, CDR2 YENEEA, per germline. CDR3 DNA: TGTGCCAGCAGCCCCTGGGACAGGGGAACAGATACGCAGTATTTT. Its protein product is CASSPWDRGTDTQYF.

This clone occurred a few times. J is TRBJ1-3 and V is TRBV11-3; 8 positions match TRBD1. V was clipped by 5 bases and J by 0 bases; unmatched bases: 3. Germline V gene data show CDR1 as SGHNT and CDR2 as YENEEA. CDR3 length equals 15 residues. The CDR3 sequence: CASSHGTGSGNTIYF. CDR3 nucleotides: TGTGCCAGCAGCCACGGGACAGGCTCTGGAAACACCATATATTTT.